Given below is one T cell receptor (beta chain) in context. The target of this receptor is not known. No base qualities exist here, and no much larger clone lies one base off it. The data stem from a study of shared clonotypes between healthy human individuals (dated by TCRdb to 2018 to 2021). In the study overall: A couple of women and three men aged 18 to 49 years were included in the cohort. Leukapheresis yielded between about 0.85 and 9 billion PBMCs per donor. For each donor, CD4 naive and CD4 memory were each given three plates, CD8 naive was given two plates, and CD8 memory was given one plate. To estimate repertoire size and how much clonotype sharing occurs between individuals, the study deeply sequenced the blood TCR repertoires of roughly 5 healthy adults. Libraries were prepared and TCR repertoires were sequenced by different laboratories using diverse techniques, in order to increase sequencing depth and limit assay-specific biases.

There are 14 amino acids in the CDR3, from cysteine to phenylalanine inclusive. The retained sequence is limited to the CDR3, 42 bases, with the frame set at the first base. CDR1 and CDR2, per the germline V gene, are SGDLS and YYNGEE. Trimming removed 4 bases from V and 2 bases from J, leaving 13 bases between the germline ends. Using the deep immunoSEQ assay, multiplex PCR amplified TCR CDR3 regions from genomic DNA. Genomic DNA extracted from each cell subset was distributed evenly over all wells of several immunoSEQ 96-well plates, and each plate served as one replicate. Each replicate PCR for sorted subsets received roughly 0.2 ug genomic DNA, equal to about 29,000 T cell genomes. Purified libraries were measured with a Qubit 3.0 fluorometer, size-checked on a Bioanalyzer 2100, and measured again with the KAPA Library Quantification kit. Every immunoSEQ 96-well plate was sequenced on a dedicated single-read 150-cycle Illumina NextSeq 550 flow cell. The authors' pipeline ran thus. Because the immunoSEQ output held only junctional sequences and lacked quality scores, the filtering could not match the filtering applied to full-length reads. To assign V/J genes and CDR3, sequences were annotated against IMGT germline references using PyIR, a Python wrapper for IgBLAST v1.9. Any read was removed if the V/J assignment was weak (E-value above 1e-6), the CDR3 was missing, or the read contained stop codons, out-of-frame junctions, or ambiguous translated residues. V3J clonotypes were defined by identical inferred V gene, J gene, and CDR3 amino acid sequence. The percentage overlap between two repertoires was calculated by dividing the number of shared unique clonotypes by the size of the smaller repertoire. RTK rarefaction, the Chao1 estimator, and Recon v2.1 estimates of unobserved clonotypes were used to assess repertoire richness. OLGA was used to compute generation probabilities for all TCRbeta clonotypes that the gDNA method yielded from a handful of donors. This immuneACCESS table, as held by TCRdb, lists in-frame sequences with V and J called but not all clones. Of the missing ones, under half trace to an unresolved V gene in checked studies; the others have no known cause. That table supplies the V and J calls and clone size; D and trimming were determined from the DNA. For this sample the table gives 2 million to 2.5 million clones, of which approximately 95% were detected only once. The ten largest clones take up under 0.45% of the sample.

Results the study describes overall, beyond this receptor: Compared with non-shared clonotypes, the clonotypes found in all four sorted-subset donors had higher generation probabilities. Across a few donors, approximately 5% of naive CD4, 3% to 4% of naive CD8, about 2% of memory CD4, and under 0.45% of memory CD8 clonotypes were shared. Incomplete sequencing was indicated by rarefaction of sorted-subset datasets, despite the large sequencing depth. Naive subsets generally had larger estimated clonotype richness than memory subsets. The genetic and exposure-history diversity represented was limited by the small number of donors. Based on pairwise subsampling, the degree of clonotype sharing among donors was expected to be affected by sequencing depth. Only blood was sampled, and tissue TCR repertoires likely differ from those in blood.

Healthy HIV-negative adults with no recently reported acute infections or vaccinations were included as donors. Every donor was a Caucasian adult residing in Nashville, Tennessee, USA. Magnetic negative selection was used to enrich CD4+ T cells, after which naive cells were positively selected on CD45RA and the negative fraction became the memory subset. Blood was obtained by leukapheresis, after which PBMCs were separated by Ficoll-Histopaque density gradient centrifugation and cryopreserved in liquid nitrogen vapor phase. Analytical flow cytometry was used to check the purity and quantity of each magnetically sorted T cell population. Genomic DNA was isolated from each sorted fraction and quantified by UV absorbance on a Nanodrop 2000c.

Rearrangement joined TRBV9 to TRBJ2-7; no D segment can be confidently identified. This receptor was taken from a man aged 18 to 30 in good health. Some clones in this sample may be carry-over from other donors' samples. Sequencing used naive CD4+ T cells from PBMCs. Reading the label with the study, this specimen's cell subset or site is: CD45RA+ positively selected. The CDR3: CASSPDPLTYEQYF. The nucleotides are TGTGCCAGCAGCCCCGACCCGCTGACCTACGAGCAGTACTTC.